This T cell receptor beta chain was recorded in a study of shared T cell receptors in the human thymus. This CDR3 is built from 17 residues. The germline gives CDR1 SGHRS, CDR2 YFSETQ. After removal of 1 base from V and 10 bases from J, the junction contained 14 bases not matched to a gene. Clones were sequenced by immunoSEQ multiplex PCR, and TCRdb holds only the in-frame ones, with some missing. The data hold approximately 760,000 clones, with approximately 85% observed a single time. The sample was also linked to a second study, of human thymus T cells.

This receptor was identified in a girl less than two years old with a congenital heart defect. Sample: thymocytes. The chain recombines TRBV5-1 with TRBJ1-6; 7 bases agree with TRBD1. The CDR3: CASSLRAIQGKGSPLHF. The CDR3 nucleotides read TGCGCCAGCAGCTTGCGGGCAATACAGGGGAAGGGATCACCCCTCCACTTT.